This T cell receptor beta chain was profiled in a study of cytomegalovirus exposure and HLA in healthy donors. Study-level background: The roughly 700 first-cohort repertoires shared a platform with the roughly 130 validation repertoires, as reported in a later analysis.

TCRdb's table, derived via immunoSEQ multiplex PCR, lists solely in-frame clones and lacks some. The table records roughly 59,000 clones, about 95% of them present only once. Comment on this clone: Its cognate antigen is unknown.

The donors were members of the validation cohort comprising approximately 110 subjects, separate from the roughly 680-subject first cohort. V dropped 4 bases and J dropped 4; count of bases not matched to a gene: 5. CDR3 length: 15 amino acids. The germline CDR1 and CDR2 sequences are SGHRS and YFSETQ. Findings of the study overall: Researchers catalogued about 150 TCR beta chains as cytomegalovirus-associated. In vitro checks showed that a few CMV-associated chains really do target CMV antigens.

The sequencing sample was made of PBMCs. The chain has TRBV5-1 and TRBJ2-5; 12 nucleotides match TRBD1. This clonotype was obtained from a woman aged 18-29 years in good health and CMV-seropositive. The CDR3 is CASSTRDRGPETQYF. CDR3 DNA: TGCGCCAGCAGCACCCGGGACAGGGGGCCAGAGACCCAGTACTTC.